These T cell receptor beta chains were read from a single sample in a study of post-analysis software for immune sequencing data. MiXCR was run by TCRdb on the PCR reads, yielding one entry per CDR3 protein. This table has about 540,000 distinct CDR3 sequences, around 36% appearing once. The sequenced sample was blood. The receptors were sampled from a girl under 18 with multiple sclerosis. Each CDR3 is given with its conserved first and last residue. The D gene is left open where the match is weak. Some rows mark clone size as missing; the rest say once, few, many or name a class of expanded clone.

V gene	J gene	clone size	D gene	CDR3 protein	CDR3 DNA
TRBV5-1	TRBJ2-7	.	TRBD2	CASSFGTSDEQYF	TGCGCCAGCAGCTTCGGGACTAGCGACGAGCAGTACTTC
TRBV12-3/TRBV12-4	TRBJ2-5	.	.	CASSRDRETQYF	TGTGCCAGCAGCCGGGACCGAGAGACCCAGTACTTC
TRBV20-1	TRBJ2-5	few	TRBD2	CSADSGGMQETQYF	TGCAGTGCCGATAGCGGGGGGATGCAAGAGACCCAGTACTTC
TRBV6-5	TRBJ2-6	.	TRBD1	CASIHWDRGPGANVLTF	TGTGCCAGCATTCACTGGGACAGGGGGCCTGGGGCCAACGTCCTGACTTTC
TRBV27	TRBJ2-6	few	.	CASKQQWGVDVLTF	TGTGCCAGCAAACAACAGTGGGGGGTTGACGTCCTGACTTTC
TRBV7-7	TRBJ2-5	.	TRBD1	CASSLGGRGLETQYF	TGTGCTAGCAGCTTAGGGGGCAGGGGATTGGAGACCCAGTACTTC
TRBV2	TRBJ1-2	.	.	CASSRGRANYGYTF	TGTGCCAGCTCTCGGGGCCGCGCTAACTATGGCTACACCTTC
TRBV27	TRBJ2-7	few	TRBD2	CASSHEGAGTYEQYF	TGTGCCAGCAGTCACGAAGGAGCGGGGACCTACGAGCAGTACTTC
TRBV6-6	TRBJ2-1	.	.	CASSYGESSYNEQFF	TGTGCCAGCAGTTACGGTGAAAGCTCCTACAATGAGCAGTTCTTC
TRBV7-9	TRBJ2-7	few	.	CASSPSRHTSYEQYF	TGTGCCAGCAGCCCCTCACGGCACACTTCCTACGAGCAGTACTTC
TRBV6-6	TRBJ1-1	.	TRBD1	CASSSQGKNTEAFF	TGTGCCAGCAGTTCACAGGGGAAGAACACTGAAGCTTTCTTT
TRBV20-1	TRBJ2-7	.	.	CSARPRGGTNSYGQYF	TGCAGTGCTAGACCCCGAGGCGGGACAAACTCCTACGGGCAGTACTTC
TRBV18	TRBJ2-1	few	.	CASSPARGAGQLGAEQFF	TGTGCCAGCTCACCAGCGAGGGGAGCCGGGCAACTTGGGGCTGAGCAGTTCTTC
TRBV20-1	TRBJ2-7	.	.	CSARDFRGPPDEQYF	TGCAGTGCTAGAGATTTCAGGGGCCCCCCGGACGAGCAGTACTTC
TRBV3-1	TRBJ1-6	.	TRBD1	CASGQGSQVGSPLHF	TGTGCCAGCGGACAGGGGTCTCAGGTTGGGTCACCCCTCCACTTT
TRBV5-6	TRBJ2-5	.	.	CASSLELAAPFQYF	TGTGCCAGCAGCTTGGAGCTAGCCGCCCCTTTCCAGTACTTC
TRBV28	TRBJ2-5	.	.	CASTVGGVETQYF	TGTGCCAGCACCGTGGGAGGTGTGGAGACCCAGTACTTC
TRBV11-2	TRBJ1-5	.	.	CASSLDGQFNQPQHF	TGTGCCAGCAGCTTAGACGGGCAGTTCAATCAGCCCCAGCATTTT
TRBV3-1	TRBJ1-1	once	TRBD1	CASSQAPTGSPEAFF	TGTGCCAGCAGCCAAGCCCCGACAGGGAGCCCTGAAGCTTTCTTT
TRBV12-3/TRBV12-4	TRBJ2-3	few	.	CASSLRGQGTDTQYF	TGTGCCAGCAGCTTGCGGGGCCAAGGCACAGATACGCAGTATTTT
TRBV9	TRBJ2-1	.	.	CASSVGGLTRDEQFF	TGTGCCAGCAGCGTAGGGGGACTTACTAGGGATGAGCAGTTCTTC
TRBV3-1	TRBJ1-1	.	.	CASSLPGTEAFF	TGTGCCAGCAGCCTACCGGGCACTGAAGCTTTCTTT
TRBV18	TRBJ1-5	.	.	CASSRQFAADQPQHF	TGTGCCAGCTCACGCCAATTCGCCGCGGATCAGCCCCAGCATTTT
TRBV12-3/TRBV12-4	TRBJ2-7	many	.	CASCWGNTYEQYF	TGTGCCAGCTGCTGGGGTAACACCTACGAGCAGTACTTC
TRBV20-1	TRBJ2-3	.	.	CSATREGYTDTQYF	TGCAGTGCCACCAGAGAGGGTTACACAGATACGCAGTATTTT
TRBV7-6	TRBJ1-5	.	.	CASSFEGRGQPQHF	TGTGCCAGCAGCTTTGAAGGGAGGGGTCAGCCCCAGCATTTT
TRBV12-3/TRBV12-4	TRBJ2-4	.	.	CASSGYQGIQYF	TGTGCCAGCAGCGGATACCAAGGCATTCAGTACTTC
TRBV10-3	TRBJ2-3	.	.	CAIQNTSTDTQYF	TGTGCCATCCAAAACACAAGCACAGATACGCAGTATTTT
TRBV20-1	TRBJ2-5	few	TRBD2	CSASIGFPATGGTQYF	TGCAGTGCTTCCATCGGCTTTCCAGCGACGGGGGGGACCCAGTACTTC
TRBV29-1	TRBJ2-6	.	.	CSVEFGSGANVLTF	TGCAGCGTTGAATTTGGGTCTGGGGCCAACGTCCTGACTTTC
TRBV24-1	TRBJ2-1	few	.	CATSAGEHSYNEQFF	TGTGCCACCAGTGCTGGGGAGCACTCCTACAATGAGCAGTTCTTC
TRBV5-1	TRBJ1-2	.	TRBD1	CASSSSGTGGLYTF	TGCGCCAGCAGCTCCTCCGGGACAGGGGGTTTATACACCTTC
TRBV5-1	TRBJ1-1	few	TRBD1	CASSVTGGNEAFF	TGCGCCAGCAGCGTGACAGGGGGCAATGAAGCTTTCTTT
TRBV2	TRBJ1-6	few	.	CASTKGYGANSPLHF	TGTGCCAGCACTAAAGGTTACGGGGCTAATTCACCCCTCCACTTT
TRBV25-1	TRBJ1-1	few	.	CASSESDTEAFF	TGTGCCAGCAGTGAATCGGACACTGAAGCTTTCTTT
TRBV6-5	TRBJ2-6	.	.	CASGRELSGANVLTF	TGTGCCAGCGGGCGAGAGTTGTCTGGGGCCAACGTCCTGACTTTC
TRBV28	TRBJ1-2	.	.	CASSLNPNRAPSYGYTF	TGTGCCAGCAGTTTAAACCCCAACAGGGCCCCTTCCTATGGCTACACCTTC
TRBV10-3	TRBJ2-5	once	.	CATSELAGGQETQYF	TGTGCCACCAGTGAGTTGGCAGGGGGGCAAGAGACCCAGTACTTC
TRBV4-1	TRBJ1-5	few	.	CASSQEGAVRNQPQHF	TGCGCCAGCAGCCAAGAGGGGGCAGTCCGCAATCAGCCCCAGCATTTT
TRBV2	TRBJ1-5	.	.	CASRSRQASNQPQHF	TGTGCCAGCCGGTCTAGACAGGCTAGCAATCAGCCCCAGCATTTT
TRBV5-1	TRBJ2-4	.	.	CASSLGDSTQNIQYF	TGCGCCAGCAGCTTGGGAGATAGCACGCAAAACATTCAGTACTTC
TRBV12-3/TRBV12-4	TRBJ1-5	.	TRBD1	CASTLDRAVRPQHF	TGTGCCAGCACCCTGGACAGGGCTGTGAGGCCCCAGCATTTT
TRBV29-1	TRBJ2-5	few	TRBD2	CSVESGGTQETQYF	TGCAGCGTTGAATCGGGGGGGACCCAAGAGACCCAGTACTTC
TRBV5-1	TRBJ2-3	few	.	CASTSGTRADTQYF	TGCGCCAGCACCTCTGGGACTCGGGCAGATACGCAGTATTTT
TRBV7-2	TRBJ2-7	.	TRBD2	CASSLDGGGTSYEQYF	TGTGCCAGCAGCTTAGATGGCGGGGGGACCTCCTACGAGCAGTACTTC
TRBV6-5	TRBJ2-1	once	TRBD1	CTSSDRGDCNEQFF	TGTACCAGTTCCGACAGGGGGGACTGCAATGAGCAGTTCTTC
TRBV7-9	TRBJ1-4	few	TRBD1	CASSLVGGQGGEKLFF	TGTGCCAGCAGCTTAGTCGGCGGACAGGGTGGTGAAAAACTGTTTTTT
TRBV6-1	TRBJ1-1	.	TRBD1	CASRQGGVNTEAFF	TGTGCCAGTAGACAGGGAGGCGTGAACACTGAAGCTTTCTTT
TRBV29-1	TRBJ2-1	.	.	CSAAREGRVETQFF	TGCAGCGCAGCCCGTGAGGGACGAGTTGAGACCCAGTTCTTC
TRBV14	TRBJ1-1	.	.	CASSQVVENTEAFF	TGTGCCAGCAGCCAAGTGGTGGAGAACACTGAAGCTTTCTTT
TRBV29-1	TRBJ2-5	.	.	CSVDPSRTETQYF	TGCAGCGTTGATCCCTCCAGGACGGAGACCCAGTACTTC
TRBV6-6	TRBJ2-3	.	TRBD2	CASSYYQVSGYDTQYF	TGTGCCAGCAGTTACTACCAGGTTAGCGGGTACGATACGCAGTATTTT
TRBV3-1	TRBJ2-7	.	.	CASSQEGVSPYEQYF	TGTGCCAGCAGCCAAGAAGGGGTCTCTCCCTACGAGCAGTACTTC